These 25 T cell receptor beta chains were all obtained from the same sample, sequenced in a study of naive and memory T cell subsets. Whole blood, 2.5 to 3 ml, came from adult healthy volunteers. Alpha and beta constant region primers primed reverse transcription for blood and skin samples. TCRdb analysed the 5' RACE reads with MiXCR anew, one entry per CDR3 protein. Seen here are approximately 22,000 distinct CDR3 sequences, about 4.4% observed once, and the top ten hold 7% to 9.5%. The receptors were sampled from a male donor in good health.

In this sample, this clonotype turned up many times. The gene calls are TRBV6-6 and TRBJ1-5; D uncertain. The CDR3 totals 14 residues. Germline V gene lookup returns CDR1 MNHNY and CDR2 SVGAGI (reference sequence). V lost 5 bases and J 1 base, leaving 9 bases between the germline ends. The CDR3 DNA is TGTGCCAGCAGTGATGACCGGAGCAATCAGCCCCAGCATTTT. Translation: CASSDDRSNQPQHF.

This clonotype rates as large. The chain recombines TRBV29-1 with TRBJ1-2; D ambiguous. The germline V gene has CDR1 SQVTM and CDR2 ANQGSEA. The CDR3 is 14 amino acids. V was trimmed by 6 bases and J by 2 bases, leaving 16 bases between them. The CDR3 loop reads CSVLFGDWNYGYTF. CDR3 nucleotides: TGCAGCGTCCTTTTTGGGGATTGGAACTATGGCTACACCTTC.

This clonotype has ten or more counts. The J gene is TRBJ1-4, the V gene TRBV6-1; 7 positions agree with TRBD1. After removal of 6 bases from V and 0 bases from J, the junction contained 1 base not matched to a gene. The CDR3 sequence is 14 residues long. CDR1 and CDR2 (germline): MNHNS, SASEGT. The DNA of the CDR3 is TGTGCCAGCAGAGACAGGGCAACTAATGAAAAACTGTTTTTT. This encodes CASRDRATNEKLFF.

This clonotype appeared many times. V gene TRBV12-3 or TRBV12-4 combines with J gene TRBJ2-1, with D possibly being TRBD1 or TRBD2 (5 bases each). The CDR3 consists of 15 residues. The V gene lost 6 bases and the J gene lost 0 bases, with 12 bases spanning the gap. For the CDR3, the DNA is TGTGCCAGCAGGACCGGGACCACCTCCTACAATGAGCAGTTCTTC. As protein: CASRTGTTSYNEQFF.

The sample holds many counts of this clonotype. This chain joins TRBV20-1 and TRBJ2-2; 11 positions match TRBD1. Germline V gene lookup returns CDR1 DFQATT and CDR2 SNEGSKA (reference sequence). The CDR3 has 15 amino acids. The junction had 6 bases not matched to a gene; V was cut back by 5 bases and J by 4 bases. The CDR3 spells CSAFWDRGITGELFF. CDR3 sequence (DNA): TGCAGTGCTTTTTGGGACAGGGGGATCACCGGGGAGCTGTTTTTT.

This clonotype was counted ten times or more. The chain has TRBV10-3 and TRBJ2-1, with D perhaps given as TRBD1 or TRBD2 (5 bases each). This CDR3 is built from 14 residues. The germline V gene has CDR1 ENHRY and CDR2 SYGVKD. The V end lost 10 bases, the J end lost 0 bases, and 13 bases lay between the germline ends. Here the CDR3 DNA reads TGTGCCACCCTATCCGGGACCTCCTACAATGAGCAGTTCTTC. It is translated as CATLSGTSYNEQFF.

The table lists this clonotype with many counts. The chain is built from TRBV7-2 and TRBJ2-3; 9 positions agree with TRBD2. CDR1 and CDR2 from the germline V gene are SGHTA and FQGNSA. The trim removed 1 base at V and 1 base at J, leaving 12 bases unmatched. The CDR3 is 19 residues long. This CDR3 reads CASSLVVSGRGGGTDTQYF. The CDR3 DNA reads as TGTGCCAGCAGCTTAGTAGTTTCTGGGCGGGGGGGCGGCACAGATACGCAGTATTTT.

This clonotype was seen ten or more times. V usage is TRBV10-3 and J usage is TRBJ2-3, with 8 bases lining up with TRBD2. J gave up 1 base and V 10 bases, and 4 bases lay outside the gene matches. This CDR3 comprises 13 residues. CDR1 is ENHRY, CDR2 SYGVKD, per germline. CDR3 amino acids: CATNSGGTDTQYF. The CDR3 DNA reads as TGTGCCACGAATAGCGGGGGCACAGATACGCAGTATTTT.

In its sample, this clonotype was seen many times. J is TRBJ2-1 and V is TRBV5-1; 9 bases fit TRBD1. Germline V gives CDR1 SGHRS, CDR2 YFSETQ. V lost 1 base to trimming and J lost 7 bases; unmatched junction nucleotides: 3. The CDR3 runs 14 residues. CDR3 DNA sequence: TGCGCCAGCAGCTTGACGACAGGGGGAAATGAGCAGTTCTTC. As protein: CASSLTTGGNEQFF.

This clonotype is deemed medium-sized. The V call is TRBV29-1, the J call TRBJ2-2; D is possibly TRBD1 or TRBD2 (5 bases each). The CDR3 consists of 12 residues. Trimming pared 3 bases from V and 6 bases from J, leaving 8 bases between. CDR1 is SQVTM and CDR2 is ANQGSEA in the germline V gene. CDR3 sequence reads: CSVEGTPGELFF. CDR3 bases: TGCAGCGTTGAGGGGACGCCCGGGGAGCTGTTTTTT.

This clonotype has ten or more counts. The chain employs TRBV6-6 and TRBJ2-1, with TRBD2 identical over 10 bases. CDR3 length: 18 amino acids. In germline, CDR1 is MNHNY, CDR2 SVGAGI (reference sequence). V dropped 3 bases and J dropped 9; count of bases not matched to a gene: 17. DNA of the CDR3: TGTGCCAGCAGTTATGCTAGCGGGGGCTCAGCGGGGCTTGGTGAGCAGTTCTTC. It is translated as CASSYASGGSAGLGEQFF.

In this sample, this clonotype turned up many times. V gene TRBV20-1 combines with J gene TRBJ2-7; perhaps D is TRBD1 or TRBD2 (5 bases each). Per germline, CDR1 DFQATT and CDR2 SNEGSKA (reference sequence). V dropped 1 base and J dropped 6 bases, with 16 bases sitting between them. This CDR3 comprises 14 residues. The CDR3 DNA sequence: TGCAGTGCTAGAGCCACGGGAACAGGTGGCGAGCAGTACTTC. Its translation: CSARATGTGGEQYF.

This clonotype was counted many times. V usage is TRBV6-1 and J usage is TRBJ2-7; D possibly corresponds to TRBD2 (5 bases). The germline CDR1 and CDR2 sequences are MNHNS and SASEGT. The CDR3 loop spans 11 amino acids. Trimming removed 3 bases at V and 9 bases at J, with 9 bases between. This chain's CDR3 is CASSEVRGQYF. The CDR3 DNA is TGTGCCAGCAGTGAGGTCCGGGGGCAGTACTTC.

The chain carries TRBV7-6 and TRBJ2-2, with 11 bases aligning to TRBD2. J lost 0 bases, V lost 5 bases, and 11 bases had no gene match. The germline gives CDR1 SGHVS, CDR2 FNYEAQ. The CDR3 consists of 19 residues. This CDR3 is CASSHAWGLADTNTGELFF. The CDR3 region has the DNA TGTGCCAGCAGCCACGCCTGGGGACTAGCGGATACGAACACCGGGGAGCTGTTTTTT.

The sample holds many counts of this clonotype. The chain has TRBV24-1 and TRBJ1-2; D gene uncertain. Germline-derived CDR1 and CDR2 are KGHDR and SFDVKD. The V end lost 3 bases, the J end lost 6 bases, and 7 bases lay between the germline ends. This CDR3 is built from 12 residues. As DNA, the CDR3 is TGTGCCACCAGTGATGGTAGCGATGGCTACACCTTC. This gives the protein CATSDGSDGYTF.

This clonotype counts as medium-sized. The junction differs from germline at one of its ends, possibly a read error. The chain joins TRBV7-7 to TRBJ2-3; tentative D call: TRBD2 (6 bases). Germline CDR1 and CDR2: SSHAT and FNYEAQ (reference sequence). This CDR3 is 16 amino acids long. This CDR3 is CASSFGLSGSTDTQYF. CDR3 DNA sequence: TGTGCTAGCAGCTTTGGTCTTAGCGGTAGCACAGATACGCAGTATTTT.

At least ten counts were recorded for this clonotype. The gene calls are TRBV12-3 or TRBV12-4 and TRBJ1-2; D perhaps matches TRBD1 (6 bases). This CDR3 comprises 13 residues. The V end was cut by 6 bases, the J end by 8 bases, with 16 bases between. In DNA, the CDR3 is TGTGCCAGCAGCCCCAGGGGACCCTCAGGCTACACCTTC. Protein sequence: CASSPRGPSGYTF.

Ten or more counts support this clonotype. The V gene is TRBV5-1, the J gene TRBJ2-5; 9 bases line up with TRBD2. Trimming at V came to 5 bases and at J to 5 bases, leaving 10 bases not matched to a gene. CDR1 and CDR2 (germline): SGHRS, YFSETQ. This CDR3 has 15 amino acids. CDR3 in amino acids: CASRSGGRAGETQYF. The CDR3 DNA reads TGCGCCAGCAGATCAGGCGGGAGGGCCGGGGAGACCCAGTACTTC. Full variable domain (outside the CDR3, taken from reference TRBV5-1 and TRBJ2-5): KAGVTQTPRYLIKTRGQQVTLSCSPISGHRSVSWYQQTPGQGLQFLFEYFSETQRNKGNFPGRFSGRQFSNSRSEMNVSTLELGDSALYLCASRSGGRAGETQYFGPGTRLLVL.

The table lists this clonotype with many counts. V gene TRBV5-1 combines with J gene TRBJ2-6, with 9 bases matching TRBD1. This CDR3 has 17 residues. Germline V CDR1 and CDR2: SGHRS, YFSETQ. Unmatched junction bases numbered 7, after V lost 4 bases and J lost 2 bases. The CDR3 coding sequence is TGCGCCAGCAGCCCTTGGACAGGGGAGGCTGGGGCCAACGTCCTGACTTTC. Its translation: CASSPWTGEAGANVLTF.

This clonotype was detected ten times or more. The chain recombines TRBV6-6 with TRBJ1-1; D is uncertain. The germline V gene encodes CDR1 MNHNY and CDR2 SVGAGI (reference sequence). Trimming removed 8 bases from V and 10 bases from J, with 17 bases in between. The CDR3 sequence is 12 residues long. CDR3 protein: CASQDSGLGAFF. CDR3 sequence (DNA): TGTGCCAGCCAAGACTCGGGGTTGGGAGCTTTCTTT.

This clonotype was observed at least ten times. CDR3 sequence reads: CASSGGTGRYEQYF. DNA for the CDR3: TGCGCCAGCAGCGGCGGGACAGGGCGGTACGAGCAGTACTTC. The genes are TRBV5-1 and TRBJ2-7; TRBD1 aligns across 9 bases. V shed 4 bases and J 4 bases; nucleotides not matched to a gene: 6. Germline CDR1 SGHRS, CDR2 YFSETQ. The CDR3 runs 14 residues.

Ten or more counts support this clonotype. The J gene is TRBJ1-1, the V gene TRBV7-9, with D perhaps TRBD1 (6 bases). The CDR3 has 16 residues. V lost 2 bases and J 3 bases, leaving 16 bases between the germline ends. The germline CDR1 and CDR2 sequences are SEHNR and FQNEAQ (reference sequence). The CDR3 DNA is TGTGCCAGCAGCTTAAGGGCAGGGGCTCGGGACACTGAAGCTTTCTTT. Translated, it gives CASSLRAGARDTEAFF.

This clonotype has a handful of counts. It may be a read error: a sequence one base away is much more abundant. V and J are TRBV20-1 and TRBJ2-1; TRBD2 agrees at 14 bases. This CDR3 comprises 16 residues. V was clipped by 2 bases and J by 8 bases; unmatched bases: 8. Germline CDR1 and CDR2: DFQATT and SNEGSKA (reference sequence). The CDR3 here is CSARPMTSGGGDEQFF. The CDR3 DNA reads as TGCAGTGCTAGACCTATGACTAGCGGGGGGGGCGATGAGCAGTTCTTC.

There are many counts of this clonotype. The V gene is TRBV11-3, the J gene TRBJ2-1; D remains unclear. Germline V CDR1 and CDR2: SGHNT, YENEEA. This CDR3 has 13 residues. Trimming pared 3 bases from V and 0 bases from J, leaving 3 bases between. The chain's CDR3 is CASSLGSYNEQFF. The CDR3 DNA sequence: TGTGCCAGCAGCTTGGGCTCCTACAATGAGCAGTTCTTC.

The chain joins TRBV7-9 to TRBJ2-7; D possibly corresponds to TRBD2 (5 bases). V shed 4 bases and J shed 5 bases, with 9 bases lying between them. CDR1 is SEHNR, CDR2 FQNEAQ, per germline (reference sequence). This CDR3 comprises 12 residues. The CDR3 DNA follows: TGTGCCAGCAGCTCTGAGAGGGACGAGCAGTACTTC. This codes for CASSSERDEQYF.